This record looks at one T cell receptor (beta chain) sequence and its context. Its antigen has not been determined. No quality values exist for individual bases; no much larger clone is one base distant. The sample originates from a study of cytomegalovirus exposure and HLA in healthy donors (dated by TCRdb to the late 2010s). Background on the whole study: In an earlier analysis of 550 to 750 of the donors, about 260 Gb of sequence data and approximately 100 million unique TCR beta sequences from about 190 million T cells were reported. Roughly 300 gigabases of sequencing data and 78 million or so unique TCR sequences were included in an early release covering about 600 HLA-typed donors. Among the roughly 380 genotyped donors, under 90% belonged to the genetic ancestry cluster associated with self-reported Caucasian donors. The study aimed to test whether signatures of past pathogen exposure could be identified by cataloging public T cell receptors. The study used immunosequencing to profile the T cell repertoires of about 670 subjects and linked those repertoires to cytomegalovirus serostatus. A separate validation cohort of roughly 120 different subjects was used in addition to the approximately 700-subject first cohort. To predict cytomegalovirus infection status, the study combined high-throughput TCR immunosequencing, statistical association of individual TCRs with disease status, and machine learning. To study patterns of TCR occurrence, a later analysis re-analyzed previously published TCR beta repertoires from 700 or so donors and added high-resolution HLA genotyping. The later analysis used no new phenotypic data to find candidate immune exposures, relying instead on TCR beta sequences and their occurrence across donors. To decide whether each TCR beta V gene segment behaved as functional or pseudogenic, an earlier analysis of several hundred of the donors relied on high-throughput TCR beta sequencing. Alongside the repertoire data, information on donor age, sex, ethnicity and CMV serostatus was compiled. A later genetic analysis took genome-wide SNP genotypes for about three fifths of the 666 donors and used that subset as a discovery cohort. Every repertoire in the discovery cohort had been generated on one and the same sequencing platform. HLA typing included class I and class II loci at four-digit resolution. Typing coverage varied by locus: about 629-640 donors for A, B, C, DRB1 and DQB1; 500 to 550 for DQA1; around 570 for DPA1; 450 to 480 for DPB1. Roughly 5 DR-DQ haplotypes were handled as single units for association and clustering, since linkage in the cohort was strong. Across around 400 genotyped donors of the cohort, an average of roughly 250,000 unique TCR beta nucleotide sequences per donor were sequenced, and roughly 17% of those sequences were non-productive. What the research found in general, with its limitations: Several of the top co-occurrence clusters appeared to be linked to parvovirus B19, influenza, CMV and Epstein-Barr virus, according to a later analysis. Specific HLA alleles were associated with 18,000 or so TCR beta sequences at a false discovery rate of 0.05 in a later analysis. In both the original and validation cohorts, the classifier was reported to diagnose cytomegalovirus status with high specificity and sensitivity. According to the authors, the approach could potentially be generalized to other disease states and immunological phenotypes. A cluster of highly shared sequence variants was judged likely to be a technical artifact of the sequencing pipeline. In a later analysis, TCR association rates were found to vary across HLA loci, with the most associated TCRs seen for DRB1 alleles and the fewest for HLA-C alleles. This cohort had only TCR beta chains sequenced, and the lack of alpha or paired-chain data limited which features could be detected. A few of the identified cytomegalovirus-associated TCR beta chains were confirmed in vitro to be specific for cytomegalovirus antigens. Correlated functional status among segregating V segments might be attributable to linkage disequilibrium, but an unknown experimental factor could not be ruled out. Broadly in line with IMGT annotations, most TCR beta V segments showed up in productive rearrangements about 87% or about 30% of the time in an earlier analysis of around 600 of the donors. Because HLA typing was missing for some donors at each locus, association tests included only the typed subset. In a later analysis, HLA-associated TCR beta chains showed more clonal expansion and lower generation probabilities than non-associated chains that were equally common. According to a later genetic analysis, donors in an Asian-associated ancestry cluster had fewer N-insertions in productive TCRs than the approximately 700-donor mean. Sequencing depth was assumed to be roughly uniform across donors in the presence/absence analyses, though that assumption may not hold. Because the 87-base-pair reads could not distinguish some IMGT-functional V segments, including TRBV6-2 and TRBV6-3, those segments were excluded. A total of 150 to 200 TCR beta chains were listed by the study as associated with cytomegalovirus. A further reported finding was that TCR beta sequences accurately predicted the HLA-A and HLA-B alleles for most subjects in the first cohort. CMV serostatus was the only immune exposure information available for the cohort. Because counts were too low, about 15 rarely observed V segments, including chromosome 9 orphons, were left out of the earlier analysis of some 640 of the donors. Assigning TCR associations to individual alleles was difficult when HLA alleles, especially DR and DQ, strongly co-occurred. An association between a missense DCLRE1C variant and V-gene and J-gene trimming of TCR beta chains was found in a later genetic analysis and replicated in an independent cohort. Most TCR sequences were seen in very few donors, while some public TCRs were found in many individuals. In a later analysis, most CMV-associated TCR beta chains were found to appear HLA-restricted, with HLA associations seemingly driven largely by CMV exposure.

V has 3 bases trimmed and J has 6 bases trimmed; junction bases matching no gene number 9. From a lookup of the germline V gene, CDR1 and CDR2 are SGDLS and YYNGEE. Inclusive of the bounding cysteine and phenylalanine, the CDR3 is 16 residues long. Only the CDR3 region is kept as DNA, spanning 48 bases read in frame from base 1. The cohort consisted of approximately 690 healthy bone marrow donors. At the time of sampling, all cohort members were nominally healthy, though unrecorded immune exposures were likely present. The donor tested CMV seropositive, placing the donor among the approximately 290 seropositive members of the cohort. Each donor provided a peripheral blood sample, and peripheral blood mononuclear cells were used for TCR beta sequencing. The Qiagen DNeasy Blood Extraction Kit was used to extract genomic DNA from the blood cell samples. Libraries were made using the immunoSEQ multiplex PCR assay. For the multiplex PCR, a mixture combining 60 forward primers for TCR Vbeta segments and 13 reverse primers for TCR Jbeta segments was used. A multiplex PCR assay on genomic DNA amplified the CDR3 region of rearranged TCR beta genes. Amplified TCR beta libraries were sequenced as 87-base-pair reads on the Illumina HiSeq System. The study's processing was this. A later analysis tallied roughly 80 million unique TCR beta chains across the 660 or so repertoires, and about 12 million of those chains were shared by two or more donors. Raw reads were error-corrected and collapsed into unique sequences by a nearest-neighbor algorithm in which closely related sequences were merged to remove PCR and sequencing errors. CDR3 sequences were aligned to IMGT reference sequences to assign V, D and J gene segments. For a sequence to be retained, a match of at least six nucleotides to both a V gene segment and a J gene segment was required. Rearrangements were called productive when the CDR3 lacked stop codons and stayed in frame with V and J; all others were non-productive. Following IMGT convention, CDR3 was defined as the stretch from the second conserved V-encoded cysteine up to the conserved J-encoded phenylalanine. The earlier analysis of 587 of the donors excluded any sequence lacking an unambiguous match to a single V gene segment. In an earlier analysis of 587 of the donors, a V segment was called functional when productive rearrangements were above 56.7%, and segregating when the standard deviation between donors exceeded 5%. A statistical classification framework was developed to diagnose cytomegalovirus status using the catalog of TCR beta chain sequences. V and J gene assignment, in a later analysis, came from comparing TCR nucleotide sequences with IMGT/GENE-DB human TR gene sequences. In a later analysis, CDR3 sequences and most-parsimonious VDJ recombination scenarios were assigned using the TCRdist pipeline. In a later analysis, each TCR beta chain was defined by its CDR3 amino acid sequence together with its V-gene family, and reads lacking a unique V-gene family were excluded. A later analysis removed 550 to 650 highly shared, low-generation-probability nucleotide sequences to deal with suspected cross-contamination and a sequencing artifact. A later analysis calculated a clonal expansion index for each public chain from normalized within-repertoire ranks of inferred template counts. In a later analysis, generation probabilities were computed using a VDJ recombination model fitted to out-of-frame rearrangements, and the results were checked against IGoR. In a later analysis, hypergeometric tests were used to score TCR-TCR, TCR-HLA and TCR-CMV co-occurrence, with a repertoire-size bias correction applied to TCR pairs. A later analysis estimated false discovery rates by permuting HLA or CMV assignments 20 times. In a later analysis, co-occurring TCRs were grouped with DBSCAN, and TCRdist sequence similarity was added when clustering was performed within HLA-allele-positive subsets. Repertoires with fewer than 30,000 or more than 120,000 public chains were left out of co-occurrence clustering, as were five repertoires with anomalous nucleotide sharing. TCRdb holds this immuneACCESS table with in-frame rearrangements only. Some clones are missing; in checked studies, unresolved V genes explain under half, and the rest has no known cause. V and J calls and clone size are as listed in that table; D and trimming were resolved from the DNA. The sample has approximately 170,000 clones on record, about 85% of them singletons. The leading ten clones occupy just over 4.5% of the sample.

The V gene is TRBV9 and the J gene is TRBJ2-3; 11 nucleotides in the junction match TRBD2. This sequence was found in a woman between 50 and 59 years old in good health and CMV-seropositive. Specimen: PBMCs. The CDR3 protein is CASSAHLAGGGDTQYF. The DNA sequence reads TGTGCCAGCAGCGCGCATCTAGCGGGAGGAGGGGATACGCAGTATTTT.